Included here is one T cell receptor beta chain sequence, with context. This specimen belongs to a study of OX40 agonist ivuxolimab in advanced cancers. Germline values: CDR1 SNHLY, CDR2 FYNNEI. V was trimmed by 1 base and J by 4 bases, leaving 20 bases between them. This CDR3 region has 18 residues. The method was immunoSEQ multiplex PCR; TCRdb's version includes in-frame clones alone and lacks a portion of them. The sample lists 60,000 to 80,000 clones, roughly 84% occurring once. This clonotype was sampled from an adult with an advanced solid tumor such as melanoma, head and neck, liver or kidney cancer. The input for sequencing was CD4+ or CD8+ T cells sorted from blood, taken in a trial of the OX40 agonist ivuxolimab. The V gene is TRBV2, the J gene TRBJ1-3; D might be TRBD1 (5 bases). The CDR3: CASSEGFGLGRDGNTIYF. As DNA, the CDR3 is TGTGCCAGCAGTGAAGGTTTCGGTTTGGGCAGGGACGGAAACACCATATATTTT. Based on the CDR3 plus reference TRBV2 and TRBJ1-3, the full variable domain is EPEVTQTPSHQVTQMGQEVILRCVPISNHLYFYWYRQILGQKVEFLVSFYNNEISEKSEIFDDQFSVERPDGSNFTLKIRSTKLEDSAMYFCASSEGFGLGRDGNTIYFGEGSWLTVV.